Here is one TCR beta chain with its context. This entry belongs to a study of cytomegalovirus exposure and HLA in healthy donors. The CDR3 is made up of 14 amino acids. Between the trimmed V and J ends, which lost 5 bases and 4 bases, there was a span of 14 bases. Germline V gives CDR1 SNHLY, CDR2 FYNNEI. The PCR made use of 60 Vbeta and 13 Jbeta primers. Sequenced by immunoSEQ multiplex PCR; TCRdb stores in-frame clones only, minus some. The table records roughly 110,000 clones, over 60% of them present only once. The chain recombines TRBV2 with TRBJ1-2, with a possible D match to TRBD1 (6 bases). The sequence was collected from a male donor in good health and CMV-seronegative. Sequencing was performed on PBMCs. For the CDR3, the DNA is TGTGCCAGCAGTACAGGACAGACTTCCTATGGCTACACCTTC. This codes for CASSTGQTSYGYTF.